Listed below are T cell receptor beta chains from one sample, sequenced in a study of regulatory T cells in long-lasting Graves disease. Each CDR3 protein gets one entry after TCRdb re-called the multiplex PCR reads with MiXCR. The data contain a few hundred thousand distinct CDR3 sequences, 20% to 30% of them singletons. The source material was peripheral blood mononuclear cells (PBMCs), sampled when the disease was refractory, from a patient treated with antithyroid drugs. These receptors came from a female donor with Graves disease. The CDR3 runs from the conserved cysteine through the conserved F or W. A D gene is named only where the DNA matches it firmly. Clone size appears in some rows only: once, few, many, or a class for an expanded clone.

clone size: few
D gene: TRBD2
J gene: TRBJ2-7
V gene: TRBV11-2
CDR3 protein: CASSLDNVGLAKYF
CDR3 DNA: TGTGCCAGCAGCTTAGACAACGTGGGACTAGCGAAGTACTTC

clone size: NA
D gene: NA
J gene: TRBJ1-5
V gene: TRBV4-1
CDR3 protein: CASSQDLTVVQPQHF
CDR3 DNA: TGCGCCAGCAGCCAAGATTTAACGGTGGTTCAGCCCCAGCATTTT

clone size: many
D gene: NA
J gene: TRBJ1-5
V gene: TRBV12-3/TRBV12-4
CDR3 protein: CASSFGNNQPQHF
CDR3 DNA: TGTGCCAGCAGTTTCGGGAACAATCAGCCCCAGCATTTT

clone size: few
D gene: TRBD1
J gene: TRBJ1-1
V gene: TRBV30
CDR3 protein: CAGTADYNTEAFF
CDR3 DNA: TGTGCCGGGACAGCAGACTATAACACTGAAGCTTTCTTT

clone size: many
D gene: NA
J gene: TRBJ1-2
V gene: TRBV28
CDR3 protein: CASTSYSSVRDTWNYGYTF
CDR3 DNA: TGTGCCAGCACTTCTTATTCGTCTGTCCGGGACACCTGGAACTATGGCTACACCTTC

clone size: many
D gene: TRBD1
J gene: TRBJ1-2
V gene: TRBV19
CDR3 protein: CASSIGGLGTGYGYTF
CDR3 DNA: TGTGCCAGTAGTATTGGGGGCCTCGGGACAGGCTATGGCTACACCTTC

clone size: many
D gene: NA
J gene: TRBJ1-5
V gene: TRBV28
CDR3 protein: CASVSPGSPYSNQPQHF
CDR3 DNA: TGTGCCAGCGTATCCCCAGGCAGTCCTTATAGCAATCAGCCCCAGCATTTT

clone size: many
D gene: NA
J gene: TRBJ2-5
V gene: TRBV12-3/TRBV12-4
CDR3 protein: CASSSTGQPAETQYF
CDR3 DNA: TGTGCCAGCAGTTCCACCGGCCAGCCTGCTGAGACCCAGTACTTC

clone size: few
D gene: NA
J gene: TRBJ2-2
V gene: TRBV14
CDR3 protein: CASSQGPQNTGELFF
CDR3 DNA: TGTGCCAGCAGCCAAGGACCGCAGAACACCGGGGAGCTGTTTTTT

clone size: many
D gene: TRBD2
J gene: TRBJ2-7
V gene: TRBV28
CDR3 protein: CASSLIAGSWSYEQYF
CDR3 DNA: TGTGCCAGCAGTTTGATAGCGGGGAGCTGGTCCTACGAGCAGTACTTC

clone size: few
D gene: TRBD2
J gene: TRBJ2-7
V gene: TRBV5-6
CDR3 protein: CASSQQRDRSYEQYF
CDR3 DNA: TGTGCCAGCAGCCAACAGCGGGATCGCTCCTACGAGCAGTACTTC

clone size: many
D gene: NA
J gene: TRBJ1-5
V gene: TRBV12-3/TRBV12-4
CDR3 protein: CASSLALRPQHF
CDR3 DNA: TGTGCCAGCAGTTTAGCCCTAAGGCCCCAGCATTTT

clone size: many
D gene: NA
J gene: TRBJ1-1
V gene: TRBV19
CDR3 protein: CASSPQARANTEAFF
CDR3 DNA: TGTGCCAGTAGCCCACAGGCACGAGCGAACACTGAAGCTTTCTTT

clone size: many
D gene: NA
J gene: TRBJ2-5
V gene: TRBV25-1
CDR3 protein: CASSARVGANQETQYF
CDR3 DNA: TGTGCCAGCAGTGCCCGGGTGGGAGCAAACCAAGAGACCCAGTACTTC

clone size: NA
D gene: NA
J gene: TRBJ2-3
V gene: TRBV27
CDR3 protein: CASSLSIQGSTDTQYF
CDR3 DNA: TGTGCCAGCAGTTTATCGATCCAGGGGAGCACAGATACGCAGTATTTT

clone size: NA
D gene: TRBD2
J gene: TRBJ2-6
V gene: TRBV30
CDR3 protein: CASKGGREVNRGANVLTF
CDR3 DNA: TGTGCCTCAAAAGGAGGCCGGGAGGTTAATCGTGGGGCCAACGTCCTGACTTTC

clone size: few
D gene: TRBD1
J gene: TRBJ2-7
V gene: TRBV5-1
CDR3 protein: CASSLDRQGWSIRNYEQYF
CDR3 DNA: TGCGCCAGCAGCTTGGACAGACAGGGATGGAGCATTCGTAACTACGAGCAGTACTTC

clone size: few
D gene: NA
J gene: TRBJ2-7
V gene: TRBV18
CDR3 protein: CASSPEQGAWEQYF
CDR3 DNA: TGTGCCAGCTCACCAGAACAAGGGGCATGGGAGCAGTACTTC

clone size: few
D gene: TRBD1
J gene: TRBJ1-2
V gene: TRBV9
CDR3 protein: CASSEAPGQDNYGYTF
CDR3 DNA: TGTGCCAGCAGCGAGGCCCCGGGACAGGATAACTATGGCTACACCTTC

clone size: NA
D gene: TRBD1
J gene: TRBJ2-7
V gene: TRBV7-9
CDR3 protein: CASSLIDRANYEQYF
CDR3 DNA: TGTGCCAGCAGCTTGATAGACAGGGCGAACTACGAGCAGTACTTC

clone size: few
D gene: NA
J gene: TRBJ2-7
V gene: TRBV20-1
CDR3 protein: CSARGPGYYEQYF
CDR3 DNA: TGCAGTGCTAGAGGCCCGGGGTACTACGAGCAGTACTTC

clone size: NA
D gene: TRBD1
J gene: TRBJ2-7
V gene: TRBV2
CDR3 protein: CASSSGTANSYEQYF
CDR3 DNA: TGTGCCAGCAGCTCCGGGACAGCGAACTCCTACGAGCAGTACTTC

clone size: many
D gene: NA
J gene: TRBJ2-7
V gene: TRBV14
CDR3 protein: CASSQQDRPYEQYF
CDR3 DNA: TGTGCCAGCAGCCAACAGGACAGACCCTACGAGCAGTACTTC

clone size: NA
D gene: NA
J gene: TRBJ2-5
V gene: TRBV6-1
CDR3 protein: CANSPRGDQETQYF
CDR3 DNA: TGTGCCAACAGTCCAAGGGGGGATCAAGAGACCCAGTACTTC

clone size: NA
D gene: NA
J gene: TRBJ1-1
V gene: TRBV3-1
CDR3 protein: CASSQDSVNTEAFF
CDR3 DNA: TGTGCCAGCAGCCAAGACTCGGTGAACACTGAAGCTTTCTTT

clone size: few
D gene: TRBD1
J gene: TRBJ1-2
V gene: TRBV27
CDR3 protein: CASSLGPGTASLANYGYTF
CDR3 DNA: TGTGCCAGCAGTTTAGGGCCCGGGACAGCTTCTTTAGCTAACTATGGCTACACCTTC

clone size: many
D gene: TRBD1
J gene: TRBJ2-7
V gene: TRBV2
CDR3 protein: CASSKPRTGGDYEQYF
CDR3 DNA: TGTGCCAGCAGTAAACCGAGGACAGGGGGGGACTACGAGCAGTACTTC

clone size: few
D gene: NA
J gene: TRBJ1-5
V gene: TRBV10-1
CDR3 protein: CASSSGLAGTYQPQHF
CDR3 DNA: TGTGCCAGCAGTTCGGGCCTCGCAGGGACTTATCAGCCCCAGCATTTT

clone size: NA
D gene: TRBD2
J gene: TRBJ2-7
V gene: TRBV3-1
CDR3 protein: CASSSGTTYLEQYF
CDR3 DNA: TGTGCCAGCAGCTCCGGGACTACCTATCTAGAGCAGTACTTC

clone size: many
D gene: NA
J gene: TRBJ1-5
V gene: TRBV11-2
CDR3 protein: CASSQGTGQPQHF
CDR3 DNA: TGTGCCAGCAGCCAAGGGACGGGTCAGCCCCAGCATTTT

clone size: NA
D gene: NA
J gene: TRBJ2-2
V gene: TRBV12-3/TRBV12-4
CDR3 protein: CASRETGRSGELFF
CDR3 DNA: TGTGCCAGCAGGGAGACAGGGAGGTCCGGGGAGCTGTTTTTT

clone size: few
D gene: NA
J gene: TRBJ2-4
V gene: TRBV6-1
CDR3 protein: CASSRILGDIQYF
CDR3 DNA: TGTGCCAGCAGTAGGATCTTAGGGGACATTCAGTACTTC

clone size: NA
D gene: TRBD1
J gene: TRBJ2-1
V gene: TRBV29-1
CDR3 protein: CSSSGQGVYEQFF
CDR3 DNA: TGCAGCAGTTCGGGACAGGGGGTTTATGAGCAGTTCTTC

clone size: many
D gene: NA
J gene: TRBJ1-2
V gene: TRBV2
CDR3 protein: CASSESENYGYTF
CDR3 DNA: TGTGCCAGCAGTGAATCGGAGAACTATGGCTACACCTTC

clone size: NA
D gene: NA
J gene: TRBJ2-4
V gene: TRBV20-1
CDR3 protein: CSALAGSFLAKNIQYF
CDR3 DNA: TGCAGTGCTCTAGCCGGAAGCTTTTTAGCCAAAAACATTCAGTACTTC

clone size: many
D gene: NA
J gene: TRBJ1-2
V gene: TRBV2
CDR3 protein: CASSDGGRSGYTF
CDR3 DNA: TGTGCCAGCAGTGACGGGGGGCGGAGTGGCTACACCTTC

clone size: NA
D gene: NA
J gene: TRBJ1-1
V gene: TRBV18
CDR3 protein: CASSPGYTEAFF
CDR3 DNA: TGTGCCAGCTCACCGGGCTACACTGAAGCTTTCTTT

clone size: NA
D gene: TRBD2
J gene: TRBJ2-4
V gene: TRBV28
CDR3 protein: CASSFGGAKNIQYF
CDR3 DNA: TGTGCCAGCAGTTTCGGGGGGGCCAAAAACATTCAGTACTTC

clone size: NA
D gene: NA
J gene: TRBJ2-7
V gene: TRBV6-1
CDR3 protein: CASSIDRSYEQYF
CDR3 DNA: TGTGCCAGCAGTATTGACAGATCCTACGAGCAGTACTTC

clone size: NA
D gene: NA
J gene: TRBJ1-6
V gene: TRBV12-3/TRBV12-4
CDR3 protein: CASSLGFGFPLHF
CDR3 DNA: TGTGCCAGCAGTTTAGGGTTCGGGTTTCCCCTCCACTTT

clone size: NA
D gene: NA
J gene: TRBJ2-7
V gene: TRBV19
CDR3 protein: CASSAGLPYKQYF
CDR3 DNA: TGTGCCAGTAGTGCAGGATTGCCCTACAAGCAGTACTTC

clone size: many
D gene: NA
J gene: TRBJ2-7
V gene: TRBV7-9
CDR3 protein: CASSPPDRSYEQYF
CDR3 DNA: TGTGCCAGCAGCCCCCCGGACAGATCCTACGAGCAGTACTTC